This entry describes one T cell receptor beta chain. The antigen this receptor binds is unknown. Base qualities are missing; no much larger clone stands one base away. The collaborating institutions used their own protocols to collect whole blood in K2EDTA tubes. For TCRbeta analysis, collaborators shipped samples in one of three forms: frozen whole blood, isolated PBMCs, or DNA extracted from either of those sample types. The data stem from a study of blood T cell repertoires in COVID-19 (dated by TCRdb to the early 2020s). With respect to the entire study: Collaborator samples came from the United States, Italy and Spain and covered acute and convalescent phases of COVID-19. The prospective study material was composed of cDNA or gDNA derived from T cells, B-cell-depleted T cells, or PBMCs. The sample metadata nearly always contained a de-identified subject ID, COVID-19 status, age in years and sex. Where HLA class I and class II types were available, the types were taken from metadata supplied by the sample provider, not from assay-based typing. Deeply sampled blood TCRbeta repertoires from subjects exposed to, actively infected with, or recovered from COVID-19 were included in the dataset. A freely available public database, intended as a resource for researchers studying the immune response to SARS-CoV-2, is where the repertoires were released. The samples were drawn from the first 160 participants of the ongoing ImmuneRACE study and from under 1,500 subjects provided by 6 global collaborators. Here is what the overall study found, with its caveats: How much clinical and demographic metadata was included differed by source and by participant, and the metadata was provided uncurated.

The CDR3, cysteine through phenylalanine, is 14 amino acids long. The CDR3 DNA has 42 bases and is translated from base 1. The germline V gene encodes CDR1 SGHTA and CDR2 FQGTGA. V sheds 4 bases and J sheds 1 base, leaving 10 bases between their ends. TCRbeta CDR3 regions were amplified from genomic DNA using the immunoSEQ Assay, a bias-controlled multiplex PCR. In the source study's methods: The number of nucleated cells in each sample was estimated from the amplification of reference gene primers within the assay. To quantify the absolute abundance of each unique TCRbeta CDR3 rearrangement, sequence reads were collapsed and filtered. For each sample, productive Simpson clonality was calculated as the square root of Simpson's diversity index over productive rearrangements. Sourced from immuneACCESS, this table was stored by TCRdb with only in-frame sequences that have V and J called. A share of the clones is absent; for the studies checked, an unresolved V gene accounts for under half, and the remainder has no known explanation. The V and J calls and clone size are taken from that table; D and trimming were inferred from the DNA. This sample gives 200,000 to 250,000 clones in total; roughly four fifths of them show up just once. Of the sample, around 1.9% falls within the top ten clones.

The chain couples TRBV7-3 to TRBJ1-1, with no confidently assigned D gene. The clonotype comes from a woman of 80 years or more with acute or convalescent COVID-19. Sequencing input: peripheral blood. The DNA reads TGTGCCAGCAGCTCCCTGGGAGGGAACACTGAAGCTTTCTTT. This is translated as CASSSLGGNTEAFF.